This T cell receptor (beta chain) derives from a study of post-analysis software for immune sequencing data (dated by TCRdb to the mid-2010s). Some background on the complete study: Recorded disease courses included relapsing-remitting, secondary progressive and progressive-relapsing multiple sclerosis, with some patients lacking subtype annotation. Patient repertoires were compared against roughly 12 previously published healthy control repertoires from donors aged roughly 6 to 26 years. A subset of samples was prepared in parallel using single-end sample barcoding, then pooled and co-amplified after Illumina adapter ligation.

The CDR3 goes from the cysteine to the phenylalanine over 13 residues. CDR3 DNA only is kept here, 39 bases in frame from base 1. CDR1 MRHNA and CDR2 SNTAGT were looked up in the germline V gene. Concerning this clonotype: Its antigen target is currently unknown. This may arise from a read error, as a much more abundant clone is one base away.

Results and caveats for the whole study, not just this receptor: The control group was slightly older than the multiple sclerosis patient group. Significantly higher frequencies in patients than in controls were found for roughly 5 TRBV segments, including TRBV5-6, TRBV5-1 and TRBV20-1. Direct clustering with F measure showed strong co-clustering of samples prepared in the same batch, prompting a batch-effect correction. Multiple sclerosis patients had significantly lower normalized Chao1 diversity than controls, a result that suggests substantial peripheral T-cell clonal expansion.

Receptor amplification or capture employed PCR. The sequencer was an Illumina HiSeq 2500. To reduce PCR and sequencing biases, unique molecular identifiers were built into the TCR beta cDNA libraries. About 0.5 million cDNA molecules were obtained for every 1 to 10 million input T cells, so each molecule roughly corresponded to one T cell. The patient libraries were prepared and sequenced using the same protocol as the earlier healthy control dataset. Within a given batch, samples were prepared together, multiplexed and sequenced on the same HiSeq lane. Concerning the study's data processing: MIGEC handled the raw barcoded reads, throwing out single-read molecular identifier groups before consensus assembly and CDR3 extraction. VDJtools was used for post-analysis of the clonotype tables, with diversity normalized by down-sampling every dataset to the smallest sample size. In repertoire overlap clustering, CDR3 amino acid sequences, but not nucleotide sequences, were matched to correct batch-related cross-sample contamination. TCRdb ran its own pipeline on the public reads, namely fastp trimming at Q25 and MiXCR clone calling, and kept in-frame beta chains. Each entry merges the rows of one CDR3 protein and shows their most common DNA and genes. These V and J calls originate from TCRdb's pipeline instead of the authors' own analysis. The sample table lists a few hundred thousand distinct CDR3 sequences, 30% to 45% of them with a count of one. Jointly, the top ten make up under 5.5% of the sample.

To demonstrate the VDJtools post-analysis software, the study profiled TCR beta repertoires from the peripheral blood of around 13 young patients with multiple sclerosis. The multiple sclerosis patients were children and adolescents ranging in age from roughly 6 to 15 years. What was sequenced was blood. This chain joins TRBV6-4 to TRBJ2-2, and 7 junctional nucleotides match TRBD2. This clonotype was sampled from a girl aged 10-17 years with multiple sclerosis. Here the CDR3 is given as CASSEGISGERFF. The DNA sequence is as follows: TGTGCCAGCAGTGAAGGGATCAGCGGGGAGCGGTTTTTT.